Listed here are 27 T cell receptor beta chains from one sample, sequenced in a study of T and B cells in COVID-19 patients. TRB rearrangements were amplified by multiplex PCR with BIOMED2 TRB-A/B primers. TCRdb redid the calling of the multiplex PCR reads with MiXCR, one entry per CDR3 protein. The table includes 10,000 or so distinct CDR3 sequences, 30% detected once. TRB was amplified from about 260-540 ng of blood genomic DNA. The sample consisted of blood. Receptors were obtained from a human donor with active COVID-19.

The chain carries TRBV11-2 and TRBJ2-5, with D possibly matching TRBD2 (6 bases). V shed 0 bases and J shed 5 bases, with 16 bases lying between them. The germline gives CDR1 SGHAT, CDR2 FQNNGV. The CDR3 has 16 residues. In nucleotides, the CDR3 is TGTGCCAGCAGCTTAGATGGGACCGGGAGTGTTGAGACCCAGTACTTC. It yields the protein CASSLDGTGSVETQYF.

This clonotype is termed medium-sized. The chain links TRBV5-6 to TRBJ2-1; TRBD2 matches at 12 bases. The V segment lost 4 bases and the J segment 7 bases; nucleotides outside the gene matches: 6. Germline loops: CDR1 SGHDT, CDR2 YYEEEE. This CDR3 has 15 amino acids. CDR3 sequence: CASSTWTSGVNEQFF. CDR3 DNA sequence: TGTGCCAGCAGCACCTGGACTAGCGGGGTGAATGAGCAGTTCTTC.

This chain links TRBV27 with TRBJ2-5; possibly TRBD1 for D (5 bases). The germline V gene encodes CDR1 MNHEY and CDR2 SMNVEV (reference sequence). V dropped 0 bases and J dropped 1 base, with 9 bases sitting between them. The CDR3 is made up of 15 amino acids. CDR3 sequence reads: CASSLSPQGQETQYF. CDR3 bases: TGTGCCAGCAGTTTATCACCCCAGGGCCAAGAGACCCAGTACTTC.

This clonotype showed up just a few times. J is TRBJ2-2 and V is TRBV6-1, with 7 bases fitting TRBD2. V lost 5 bases and J lost 2; bases outside the gene matches: 5. The CDR3 is 15 residues long. Germline values: CDR1 MNHNS, CDR2 SASEGT. The CDR3 region is CASSTGTTNTGELFF. As DNA, the CDR3 is TGTGCCAGCAGTACCGGGACTACCAACACCGGGGAGCTGTTTTTT.

This clonotype was detected once. The chain uses TRBV19 and TRBJ1-2; 9 nucleotides align to TRBD1. The junction had 6 bases not matched to a gene; V was cut back by 5 bases and J by 5 bases. The CDR3 contains 14 residues. Germline V gene data show CDR1 as LNHDA and CDR2 as SQIVND (reference sequence). The CDR3 bases are TGTGCCAGTAGTCTACGACAGGGGGGGTATGGCTACACCTTC. As protein: CASSLRQGGYGYTF.

This clonotype was seen a handful of times. J is TRBJ1-6 and V is TRBV12-3 or TRBV12-4, with unresolved D. This CDR3 contains 13 residues. The ends were cut back, 6 bases at V and 7 bases at J, with 10 bases in the middle. The CDR3 bases are TGTGCCAGCAGCACAAACAGAAATTCACCCCTCCACTTT. This sequence encodes CASSTNRNSPLHF.

The chain is built from TRBV6-5 and TRBJ1-2; maybe TRBD1 (6 bases). The CDR3 has 14 residues. CDR1 is MNHEY and CDR2 is SVGAGI in the germline V gene. Trimming took off 2 bases at V and 5 bases at J, with 12 bases between the two ends. The CDR3 here is CASSYADRPYGYTF. The CDR3 DNA reads as TGTGCCAGCAGTTACGCGGACAGACCTTATGGCTACACCTTC.

As concerns this clonotype: Mismatch with germline at one junction end may stem from a read error. The genes are TRBV19 and TRBJ1-2, with TRBD1 as a possible D gene (5 bases). The CDR3 has 15 residues. Looked up from germline, CDR1 is LNHDA and CDR2 is SQIVND (reference sequence). The CDR3 is CASSILLAGVYGHTF. CDR3 in DNA: TGTGCCAGTAGTATACTTCTGGCGGGGGTCTATGGCCACACCTTC.

This chain joins TRBV12-3 or TRBV12-4 and TRBJ1-1; D remains ambiguous. The CDR3 has 11 amino acids. Trimming took 5 bases from V and 3 from J, leaving 4 bases between them. The CDR3 nucleotides read TGTGCCAGCAGTGATGACACTGAAGCTTTCTTT. It yields the protein CASSDDTEAFF.

The chain couples TRBV27 to TRBJ1-6; D is ambiguous. Germline CDR1 reads MNHEY; CDR2 reads SMNVEV (reference sequence). CDR3 length: 16 residues. Trimming took 5 bases from V and 0 from J, leaving 11 bases between them. DNA for the CDR3: TGTGCCAGCAGTATAAACGCCGTCTCCTATAATTCACCCCTCCACTTT. Its translation: CASSINAVSYNSPLHF.

Judged by abundance, this clonotype is medium-sized. The rearrangement links TRBV30 to TRBJ2-1, with D possibly being TRBD1 or TRBD2 (5 bases each). Germline CDR1 GTSNPN, CDR2 SVGIG (reference sequence). The CDR3 sequence is 13 residues long. The V gene lost 8 bases and the J gene lost 5 bases, with 16 bases spanning the gap. In nucleotides, the CDR3 is TGTGCCCGAGGGGTTCCCGGTGACAATGAGCAGTTCTTC. This codes for CARGVPGDNEQFF.

Concerning this clonotype itself: Relative to the germline gene, one junction end is altered; a read error may explain this. The rearrangement uses TRBV5-1 and TRBJ2-2, with D possibly matching TRBD2 (5 bases). Looked up from germline, CDR1 is SGHRS and CDR2 is YFSETQ. CDR3 length: 15 amino acids. The CDR3 loop reads CATNQGSVESGELFF. As DNA, the CDR3 is TGTGCCACCAACCAAGGGAGCGTTGAGAGCGGGGAGCTGTTTTTT.

V and J are TRBV5-1 and TRBJ2-1; D perhaps matches TRBD1 (5 bases). CDR1 is SGHRS, CDR2 YFSETQ, per germline. The CDR3 sequence is 16 residues long. V was cut by 1 base and J by 0 bases, with 11 bases left in between. The CDR3 coding sequence is TGCGCCAGCAGCTTGATGGGGCTTACCTCCTACAATGAGCAGTTCTTC. This encodes CASSLMGLTSYNEQFF.

The rearrangement links TRBV6-5 to TRBJ2-2; the D gene could be TRBD1 or TRBD2 (5 bases each). CDR1 and CDR2 (germline): MNHEY, SVGAGI. The CDR3 extends over 14 amino acids. Deletions cut 6 bases from V and 0 bases from J, with 8 bases between. The CDR3: CASRGDANTGELFF. In DNA, the CDR3 is TGTGCCAGCAGGGGGGACGCGAACACCGGGGAGCTGTTTTTT.

The chain joins TRBV20-1 to TRBJ2-3; TRBD2 agrees at 9 bases. This CDR3 is built from 15 residues. V was pared by 3 bases and J by 6 bases, with 10 bases of the junction left unmatched. Germline assignment: CDR1 DFQATT and CDR2 SNEGSKA (reference sequence). This CDR3 reads CSASAGGNFGDTQYF. Here the CDR3 DNA reads TGCAGTGCTAGTGCGGGGGGGAATTTCGGGGATACGCAGTATTTT.

The chain joins TRBV5-1 to TRBJ2-3; 7 bases match TRBD2. The CDR3 has 15 amino acids. Losses at the gene ends were 4 bases for V and 4 bases for J; bases not matched to a gene: 9. Germline V gene sequence: CDR1 SGHRS, CDR2 YFSETQ. The CDR3 DNA sequence: TGCGCCAGCAGCCCCTTTCAGGGAGGGTCAGATACGCAGTATTTT. Its translation is CASSPFQGGSDTQYF.

V gene TRBV4-2 combines with J gene TRBJ2-7; D not certain. The CDR3 has 13 amino acids. From germline, CDR1 is LGHNA and CDR2 YNFKEQ. Trimming pared 3 bases from V and 2 bases from J, leaving 8 bases between. The CDR3 here is CASSQGQAYEQYF. The CDR3 coding sequence is TGTGCCAGCAGCCAGGGCCAAGCCTACGAGCAGTACTTC.

By sample fraction, this clonotype is medium-sized. The rearrangement uses TRBV29-1 and TRBJ2-1; a weak D match, TRBD2 (7 bases). The germline CDR1 and CDR2 sequences are SQVTM and ANQGSEA. The CDR3 totals 12 residues. V was pared by 6 bases and J by 9 bases, with 15 bases between. In DNA form, the CDR3 reads TGCAGCGTAGGAAAGGGGGGGAGTGAGCAGTTCTTC. It encodes CSVGKGGSEQFF.

This rearrangement joins TRBV20-1 to TRBJ2-7, with a tentative D call TRBD1 (7 bases). The CDR3 is 12 amino acids. CDR1 and CDR2 from the germline V gene are DFQATT and SNEGSKA (reference sequence). With 1 base removed from V and 9 bases from J, the gap between germline ends came to 13 bases. The CDR3 DNA reads as TGCAGTGCTAGAGGGGACTCAGGGGGGCAGTACTTC. It specifies CSARGDSGGQYF.

The CDR3 DNA reads TGTGCCAGCAGCCTTCGGACTAGCGGGGGCCCTAATGAGCAGTTCTTC. Its translation is CASSLRTSGGPNEQFF. The V and J genes are TRBV7-2 and TRBJ2-1; 13 bases line up with TRBD2. Germline CDR1 and CDR2: SGHTA and FQGNSA. The CDR3 runs 16 residues. Trimming removed 5 bases from V and 7 bases from J; junction bases left unmatched: 8.

By share of the sample, this clonotype is medium-sized. The chain combines TRBV13 with TRBJ1-6; a weak D match, TRBD1 (6 bases). Germline assignment: CDR1 PRHDT and CDR2 FYEKMQ (reference sequence). The CDR3 is 13 amino acids. V was shortened by 5 bases and J by 8 bases, with 10 bases between the two germline ends. The CDR3 DNA reads as TGTGCCAGCAGCGTAAACAGGGATTCACCCCTCCACTTT. It encodes CASSVNRDSPLHF. Complete variable domain (other parts from reference TRBV13 and TRBJ1-6): AAGVIQSPRHLIKEKRETATLKCYPIPRHDTVYWYQQGPGQDPQFLISFYEKMQSDKGSIPDRFSAQQFSDYHSELNMSSLELGDSALYFCASSVNRDSPLHFGNGTRLTVT.

Sample share makes this clonotype medium-sized. J is TRBJ2-1 and V is TRBV18; 7 bases align to TRBD1. The CDR3 covers 14 residues. Looked up from germline, CDR1 is KGHSH and CDR2 is LQKENI. Trimming removed 1 base from V and 7 bases from J; junction bases left unmatched: 4. CDR3: CASSPQQGDNEQFF. The CDR3 coding sequence is TGTGCCAGCTCACCACAGCAGGGGGATAATGAGCAGTTCTTC.

The rearrangement uses TRBV18 and TRBJ2-7; D remains unclear. V gave up 1 base and J gave up 2 bases, with 15 bases separating them. The CDR3 has 16 amino acids. Germline CDR1 KGHSH, CDR2 LQKENI. The CDR3 region has the DNA TGTGCCAGCTCACCACAGTCGCAGCCAGGAGCCTACGAGCAGTACTTC. This translates into CASSPQSQPGAYEQYF.

This chain links TRBV6-2 or TRBV6-3 with TRBJ2-3, with D possibly matching TRBD2 (5 bases). The CDR3 is made up of 14 amino acids. Germline loops: CDR1 MNHEY, CDR2 SVGEGT. Trimming pared 6 bases from V and 1 base from J, leaving 11 bases between. The CDR3 loop is CASRESGGTDTQYF. The CDR3 DNA reads as TGTGCCAGCAGGGAGAGCGGCGGCACAGATACGCAGTATTTT.

The sample holds a few counts of this clonotype. The V and J genes are TRBV6-4 and TRBJ2-3; D ambiguous. Germline assignment: CDR1 MRHNA and CDR2 SNTAGT. The CDR3 runs 15 residues. V lost 0 bases and J lost 2, with 9 bases in between. In DNA, the CDR3 is TGTGCCAGCAGTGACTCGAGTGGGGTCACAGATACGCAGTATTTT. Translation: CASSDSSGVTDTQYF.

This clonotype occurred once. This chain connects TRBV28 to TRBJ1-6; D possibly corresponds to TRBD1 (6 bases). Germline CDR1 and CDR2: MDHEN and SYDVKM. The V and J ends lost 3 bases and 8 bases respectively, with 17 bases between them. There are 16 residues in the CDR3. The CDR3 reads CASSFPATGSHSPLHF. The CDR3 region has the DNA TGTGCCAGCAGTTTCCCTGCGACAGGATCTCATTCACCCCTCCACTTT.

This clonotype has more than one count but fewer than ten. The chain carries TRBV27 and TRBJ1-5; 8 bases agree with TRBD1. Trimming took 6 bases from V and 5 from J; bases not matched to a gene: 6. The CDR3 covers 14 residues. Germline loops: CDR1 MNHEY, CDR2 SMNVEV (reference sequence). The CDR3: CASRTTGDHQPQHF. CDR3 nucleotides: TGTGCCAGCAGGACGACAGGGGATCATCAGCCCCAGCATTTT.